This TCR beta chain was sequenced in a study of blood T cells in healthy people across ages. Study findings and constraints: Changes in expanded clonotypes were possibly confounded, as the CMV status of donors was unknown.

A sample-barcoded 5' primer and a J-beta primer mix were used in a second PCR of roughly 7 to 12 cycles. TCRdb ran MiXCR on the 5' RACE reads and lists one entry per CDR3 protein. The table records 800,000 or so distinct CDR3 sequences, about half of them present only once. J lost 9 bases, V lost 5 bases, and 12 bases had no gene match. CDR1 is SGHTA and CDR2 is FQGNSA in the germline V gene. The CDR3 contains 16 residues. This clonotype was seen only a few times. The antigen is undetermined. The genes are TRBV7-2 and TRBJ2-1; 11 bases fit TRBD1. The origin of this receptor is a man older than 75 in good health. Sequenced sample: blood. The chain's CDR3 is CASSTLRGQGASEQFF. The DNA for the CDR3 is TGTGCCAGCAGCACCCTCCGAGGACAGGGGGCCAGTGAGCAGTTCTTC. The full variable domain, completed using reference TRBV7-2 and TRBJ2-1, is GAGVSQSPSNKVTEKGKDVELRCDPISGHTALYWYRQSLGQGLEFLIYFQGNSAPDKSGLPSDRFSAERTGGSVSTLTIQRTQQEDSAVYLCASSTLRGQGASEQFFGPGTRLTVL.